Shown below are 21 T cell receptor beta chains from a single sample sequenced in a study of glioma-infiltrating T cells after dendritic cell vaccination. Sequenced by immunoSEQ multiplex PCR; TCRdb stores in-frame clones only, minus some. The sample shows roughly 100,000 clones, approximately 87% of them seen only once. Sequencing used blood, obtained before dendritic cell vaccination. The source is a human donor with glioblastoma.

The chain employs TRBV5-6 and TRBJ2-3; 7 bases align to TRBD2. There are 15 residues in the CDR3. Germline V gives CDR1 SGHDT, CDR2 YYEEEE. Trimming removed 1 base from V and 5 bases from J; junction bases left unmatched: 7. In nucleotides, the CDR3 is TGTGCCAGCAGCTTGAGCGCGGGAGTGGGAGATACGCAGTATTTT. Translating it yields CASSLSAGVGDTQYF.

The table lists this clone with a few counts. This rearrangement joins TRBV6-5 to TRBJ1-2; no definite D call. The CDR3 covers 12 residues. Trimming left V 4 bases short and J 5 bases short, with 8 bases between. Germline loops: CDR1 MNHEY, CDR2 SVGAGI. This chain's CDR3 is CASSSAGYGYTF. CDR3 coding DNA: TGTGCCAGCAGTTCGGCAGGATATGGCTACACCTTC.

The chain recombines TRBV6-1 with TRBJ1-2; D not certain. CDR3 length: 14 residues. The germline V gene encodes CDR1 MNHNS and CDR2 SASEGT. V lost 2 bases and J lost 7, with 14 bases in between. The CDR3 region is CASSEKIASFGYTF. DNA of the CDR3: TGTGCCAGCAGTGAAAAGATTGCGTCCTTTGGCTACACCTTC.

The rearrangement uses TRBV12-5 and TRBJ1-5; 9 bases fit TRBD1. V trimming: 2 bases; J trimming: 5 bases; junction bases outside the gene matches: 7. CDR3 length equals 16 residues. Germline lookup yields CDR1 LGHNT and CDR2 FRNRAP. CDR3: CASGLIQGALDQPQHF. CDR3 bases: TGTGCTAGTGGTTTGATACAGGGGGCTTTGGATCAGCCCCAGCATTTT. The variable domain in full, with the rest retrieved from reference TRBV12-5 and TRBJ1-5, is DARVTQTPRHKVTEMGQEVTMRCQPILGHNTVFWYRQTMMQGLELLAYFRNRAPLDDSGMPKDRFSAEMPDATLATLKIQPSEPRDSAVYFCASGLIQGALDQPQHFGDGTRLSIL.

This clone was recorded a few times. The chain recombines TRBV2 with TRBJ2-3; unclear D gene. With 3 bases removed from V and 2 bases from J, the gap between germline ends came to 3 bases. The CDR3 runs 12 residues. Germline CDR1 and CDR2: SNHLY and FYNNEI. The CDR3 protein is CASSDLTDTQYF. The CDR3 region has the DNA TGTGCCAGCAGTGATCTCACAGATACGCAGTATTTT. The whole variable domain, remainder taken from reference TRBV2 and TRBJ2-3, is EPEVTQTPSHQVTQMGQEVILRCVPISNHLYFYWYRQILGQKVEFLVSFYNNEISEKSEIFDDQFSVERPDGSNFTLKIRSTKLEDSAMYFCASSDLTDTQYFGPGTRLTVL.

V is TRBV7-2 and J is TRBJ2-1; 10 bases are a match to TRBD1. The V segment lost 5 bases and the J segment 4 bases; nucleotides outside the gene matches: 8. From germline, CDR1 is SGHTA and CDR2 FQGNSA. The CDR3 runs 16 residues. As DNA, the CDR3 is TGTGCCAGCAGCCTCCAGGGGACAGGGGTATACAATGAGCAGTTCTTC. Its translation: CASSLQGTGVYNEQFF. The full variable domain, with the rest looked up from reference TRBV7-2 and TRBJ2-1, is GAGVSQSPSNKVTEKGKDVELRCDPISGHTALYWYRQSLGQGLEFLIYFQGNSAPDKSGLPSDRFSAERTGGSVSTLTIQRTQQEDSAVYLCASSLQGTGVYNEQFFGPGTRLTVL.

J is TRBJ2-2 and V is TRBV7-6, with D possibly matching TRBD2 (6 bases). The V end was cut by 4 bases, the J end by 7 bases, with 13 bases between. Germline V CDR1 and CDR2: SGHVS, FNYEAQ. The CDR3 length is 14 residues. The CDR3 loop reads CASSSDGGNGELFF. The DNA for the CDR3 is TGTGCCAGCAGCTCGGACGGAGGGAACGGGGAGCTGTTTTTT.

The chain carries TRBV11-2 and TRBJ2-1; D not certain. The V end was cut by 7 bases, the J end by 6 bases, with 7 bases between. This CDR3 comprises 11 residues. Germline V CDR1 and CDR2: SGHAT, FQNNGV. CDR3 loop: CASTPSNEQFF. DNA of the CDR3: TGTGCCAGCACCCCGAGCAATGAGCAGTTCTTC.

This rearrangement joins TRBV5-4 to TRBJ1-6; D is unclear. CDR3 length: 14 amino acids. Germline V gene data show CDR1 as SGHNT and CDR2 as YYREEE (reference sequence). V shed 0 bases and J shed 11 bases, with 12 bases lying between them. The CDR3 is CASSLAGGLAPLHF. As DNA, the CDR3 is TGTGCCAGCAGCTTGGCAGGAGGTCTCGCACCCCTCCACTTT.

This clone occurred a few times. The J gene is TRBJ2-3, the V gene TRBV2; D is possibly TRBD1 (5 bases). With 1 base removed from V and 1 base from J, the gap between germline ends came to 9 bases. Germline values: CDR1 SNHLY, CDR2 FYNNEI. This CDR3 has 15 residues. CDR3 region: CASSEGIGGTDTQYF. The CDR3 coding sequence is TGTGCCAGCAGTGAAGGTATAGGGGGCACAGATACGCAGTATTTT.

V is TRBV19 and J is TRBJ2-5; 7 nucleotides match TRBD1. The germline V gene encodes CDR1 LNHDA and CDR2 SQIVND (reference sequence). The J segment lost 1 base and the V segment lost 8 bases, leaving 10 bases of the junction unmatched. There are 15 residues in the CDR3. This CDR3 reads CASQIDREIQETQYF. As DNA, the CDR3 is TGTGCCAGTCAGATCGACAGGGAGATCCAAGAGACCCAGTACTTC.

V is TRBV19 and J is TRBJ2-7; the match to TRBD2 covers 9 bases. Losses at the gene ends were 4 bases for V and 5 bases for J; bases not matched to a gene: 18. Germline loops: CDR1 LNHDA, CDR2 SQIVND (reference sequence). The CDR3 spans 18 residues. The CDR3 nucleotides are TGTGCCAGTAGTACAAAACAGGACGCGGGACTAGCTACCGACGAGCAGTACTTC. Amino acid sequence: CASSTKQDAGLATDEQYF.

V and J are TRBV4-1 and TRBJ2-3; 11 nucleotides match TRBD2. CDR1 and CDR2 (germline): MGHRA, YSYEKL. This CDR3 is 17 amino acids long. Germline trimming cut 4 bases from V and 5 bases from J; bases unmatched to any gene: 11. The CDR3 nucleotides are TGCGCCAGCAGCCGTTCCCAAGTAGCGGGGGGGGAAGATACGCAGTATTTT. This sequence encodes CASSRSQVAGGEDTQYF.

CDR3 protein: CSVEGGTGSYGYTF. As DNA, the CDR3 is TGCAGCGTTGAAGGAGGGACAGGGTCCTATGGCTACACCTTC. J is TRBJ1-2 and V is TRBV29-1; 9 nucleotides match TRBD1. CDR3 length equals 14 residues. Germline V gene lookup returns CDR1 SQVTM and CDR2 ANQGSEA. The V gene end was trimmed by 1 base and the J gene end by 4 bases; junction bases not matched to a gene: 4. The variable domain in full, with the rest retrieved from reference TRBV29-1 and TRBJ1-2, is SAVISQKPSRDICQRGTSLTIQCQVDSQVTMMFWYRQQPGQSLTLIATANQGSEATYESGFVIDKFPISRPNLTFSTLTVSNMSPEDSSIYLCSVEGGTGSYGYTFGSGTRLTVV.

The CDR3 bases are TGCGCCAGCAGCCAGCCGGGACAGGGGAACACCGGGGAGCTGTTTTTT. It codes for CASSQPGQGNTGELFF. The chain joins TRBV4-1 to TRBJ2-2; 9 positions agree with TRBD1. The CDR3 runs 16 residues. CDR1 MGHRA and CDR2 YSYEKL come from the germline V gene. Germline trimming cut 3 bases from V and 1 base from J; bases unmatched to any gene: 3.

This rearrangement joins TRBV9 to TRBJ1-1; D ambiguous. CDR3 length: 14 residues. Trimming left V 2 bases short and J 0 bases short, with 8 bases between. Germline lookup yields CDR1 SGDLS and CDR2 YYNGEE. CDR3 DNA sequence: TGTGCCAGCAGCGTGGCAAGTATGAACACTGAAGCTTTCTTT. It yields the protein CASSVASMNTEAFF.

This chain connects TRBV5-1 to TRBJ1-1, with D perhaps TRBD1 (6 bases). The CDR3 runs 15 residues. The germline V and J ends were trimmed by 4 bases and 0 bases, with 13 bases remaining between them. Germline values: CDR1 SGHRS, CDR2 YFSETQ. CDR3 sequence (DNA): TGCGCCAGCAGCCCAACGACAGGTATGAACACTGAAGCTTTCTTT. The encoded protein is CASSPTTGMNTEAFF.

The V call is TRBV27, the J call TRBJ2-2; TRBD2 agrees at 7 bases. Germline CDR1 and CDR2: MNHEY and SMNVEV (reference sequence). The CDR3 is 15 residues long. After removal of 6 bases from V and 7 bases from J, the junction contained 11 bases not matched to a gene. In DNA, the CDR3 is TGTGCCAGCAGCCGCCGGCGGGAGACTGGCGGGGAGCTGTTTTTT. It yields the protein CASSRRRETGGELFF.

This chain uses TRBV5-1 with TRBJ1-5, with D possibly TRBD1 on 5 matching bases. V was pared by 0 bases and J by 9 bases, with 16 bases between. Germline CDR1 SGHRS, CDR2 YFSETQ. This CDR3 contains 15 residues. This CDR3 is CASSLEAGVGGPQHF. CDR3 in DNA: TGCGCCAGCAGCTTGGAGGCCGGCGTGGGGGGGCCCCAGCATTTT.

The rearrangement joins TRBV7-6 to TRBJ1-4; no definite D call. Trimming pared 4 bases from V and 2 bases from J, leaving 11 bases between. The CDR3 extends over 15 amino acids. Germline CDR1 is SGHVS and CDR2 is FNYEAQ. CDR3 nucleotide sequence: TGTGCCAGCAGCTACCAGGCGGGGACTAATGAAAAACTGTTTTTT. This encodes CASSYQAGTNEKLFF. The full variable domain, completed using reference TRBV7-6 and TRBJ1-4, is GAGVSQSPRYKVTKRGQDVALRCDPISGHVSLYWYRQALGQGPEFLTYFNYEAQQDKSGLPNDRFSAERPEGSISTLTIQRTEQRDSAMYRCASSYQAGTNEKLFFGSGTQLSVL.

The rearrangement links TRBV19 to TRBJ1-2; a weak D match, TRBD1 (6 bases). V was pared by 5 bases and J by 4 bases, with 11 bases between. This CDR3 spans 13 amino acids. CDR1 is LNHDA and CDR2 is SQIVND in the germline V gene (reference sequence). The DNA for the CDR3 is TGTGCCAGTAGTCCTGACAGGTCCTATGGCTACACCTTC. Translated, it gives CASSPDRSYGYTF.